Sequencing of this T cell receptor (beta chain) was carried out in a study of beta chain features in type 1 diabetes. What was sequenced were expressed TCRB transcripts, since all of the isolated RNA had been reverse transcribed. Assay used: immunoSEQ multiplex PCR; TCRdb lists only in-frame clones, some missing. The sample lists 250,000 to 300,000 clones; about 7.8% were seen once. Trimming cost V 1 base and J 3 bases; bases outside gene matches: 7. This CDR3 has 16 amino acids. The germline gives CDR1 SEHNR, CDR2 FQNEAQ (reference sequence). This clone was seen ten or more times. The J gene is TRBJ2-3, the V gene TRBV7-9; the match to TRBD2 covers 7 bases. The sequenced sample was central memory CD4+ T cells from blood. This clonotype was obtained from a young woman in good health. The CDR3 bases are TGTGCCAGCAGCTTAGTTGTCACGGGAGGAACAGATACGCAGTATTTT. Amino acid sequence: CASSLVVTGGTDTQYF.